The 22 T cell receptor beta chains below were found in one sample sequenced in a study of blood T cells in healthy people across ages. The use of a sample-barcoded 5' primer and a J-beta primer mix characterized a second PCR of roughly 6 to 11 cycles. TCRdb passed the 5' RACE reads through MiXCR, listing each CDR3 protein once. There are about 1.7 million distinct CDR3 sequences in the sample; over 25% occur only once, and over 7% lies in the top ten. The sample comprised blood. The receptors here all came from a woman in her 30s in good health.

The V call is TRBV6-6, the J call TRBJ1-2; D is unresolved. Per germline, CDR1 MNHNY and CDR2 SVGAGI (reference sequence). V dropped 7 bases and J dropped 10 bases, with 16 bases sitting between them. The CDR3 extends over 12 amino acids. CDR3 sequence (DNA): TGTGCCAGCAATAATCTCTCGGGGTTCTACACCTTC. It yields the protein CASNNLSGFYTF.

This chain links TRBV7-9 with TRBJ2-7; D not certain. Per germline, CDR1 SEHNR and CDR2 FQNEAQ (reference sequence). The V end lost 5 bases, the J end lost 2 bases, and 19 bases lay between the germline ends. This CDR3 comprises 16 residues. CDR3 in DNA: TGTGCCAGCAGCCCCCCGGTAGTTATCAGGACCTACGAGCAGTACTTC. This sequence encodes CASSPPVVIRTYEQYF.

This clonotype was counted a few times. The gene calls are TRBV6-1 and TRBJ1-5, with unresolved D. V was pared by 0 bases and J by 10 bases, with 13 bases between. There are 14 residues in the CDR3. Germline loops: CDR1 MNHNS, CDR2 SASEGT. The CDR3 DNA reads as TGTGCCAGCAGTGAAGCGATGGACTCGCGACCCCAGCATTTT. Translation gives CASSEAMDSRPQHF.

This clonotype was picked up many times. CDR3 DNA sequence: TGCGCCAGCAGCTTGAGGGAAGTTGGGGCCAACGTCCTGACTTTC. Encoded protein: CASSLREVGANVLTF. The rearrangement joins TRBV5-1 to TRBJ2-6; D unclear. This CDR3 region has 15 residues. CDR1 SGHRS and CDR2 YFSETQ come from the germline V gene. Trimming cost V 1 base and J 3 bases, with 8 bases left between them.

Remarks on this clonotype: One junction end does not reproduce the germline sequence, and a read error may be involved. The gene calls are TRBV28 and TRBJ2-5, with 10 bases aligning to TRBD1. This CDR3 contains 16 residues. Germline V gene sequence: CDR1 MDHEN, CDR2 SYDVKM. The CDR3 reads CAGSSRRTGGKETQYF. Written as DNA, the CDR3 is TGTGCCGGCAGTTCCCGAAGGACAGGGGGAAAAGAGACCCAGTACTTC.

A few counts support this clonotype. The CDR3 DNA reads as TGCGCCAGCAGCCCCCCAGCCCGCAACCCCAACATTCAGTACTTC. Translation gives CASSPPARNPNIQYF. The chain combines TRBV5-1 with TRBJ2-4; no reliable D call. Germline V gene data show CDR1 as SGHRS and CDR2 as YFSETQ. The V gene lost 4 bases and the J gene lost 7 bases, with 18 bases spanning the gap. The CDR3 is 15 residues long.

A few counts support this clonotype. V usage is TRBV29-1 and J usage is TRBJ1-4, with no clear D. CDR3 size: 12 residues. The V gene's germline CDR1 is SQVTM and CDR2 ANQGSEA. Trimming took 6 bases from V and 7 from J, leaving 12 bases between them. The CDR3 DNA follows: TGCAGCGTAGGTTTGCCCGGTGAAAAACTGTTTTTT. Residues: CSVGLPGEKLFF.

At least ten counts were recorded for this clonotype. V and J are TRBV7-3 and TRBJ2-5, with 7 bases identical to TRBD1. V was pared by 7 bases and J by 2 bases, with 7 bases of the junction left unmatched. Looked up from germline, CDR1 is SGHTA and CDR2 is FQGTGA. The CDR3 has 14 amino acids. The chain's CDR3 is CASIPGGTQETQYF. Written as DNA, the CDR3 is TGTGCCAGCATTCCAGGGGGAACACAAGAGACCCAGTACTTC.

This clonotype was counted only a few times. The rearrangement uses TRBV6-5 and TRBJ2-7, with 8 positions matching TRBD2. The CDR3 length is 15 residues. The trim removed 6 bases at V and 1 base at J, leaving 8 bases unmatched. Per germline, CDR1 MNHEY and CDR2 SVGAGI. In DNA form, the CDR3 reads TGTGCCAGCAGCCCCCGACTAGCGACGTCCTACGAGCAGTACTTC. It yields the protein CASSPRLATSYEQYF.

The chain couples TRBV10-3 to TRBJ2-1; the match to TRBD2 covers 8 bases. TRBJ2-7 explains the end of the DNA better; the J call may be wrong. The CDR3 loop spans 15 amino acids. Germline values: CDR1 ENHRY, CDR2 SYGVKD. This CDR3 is CAISDGAGGRDEQYF. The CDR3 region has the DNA TGTGCCATCAGTGATGGGGCGGGAGGTCGGGATGAGCAGTACTTC.

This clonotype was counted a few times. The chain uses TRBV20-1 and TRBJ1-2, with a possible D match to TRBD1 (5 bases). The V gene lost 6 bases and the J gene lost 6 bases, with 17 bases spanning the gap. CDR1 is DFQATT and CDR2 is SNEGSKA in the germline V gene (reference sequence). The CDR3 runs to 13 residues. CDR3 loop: CSAPLAAGDGYTF. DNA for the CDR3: TGCAGTGCCCCGCTGGCGGCGGGGGATGGCTACACCTTC.

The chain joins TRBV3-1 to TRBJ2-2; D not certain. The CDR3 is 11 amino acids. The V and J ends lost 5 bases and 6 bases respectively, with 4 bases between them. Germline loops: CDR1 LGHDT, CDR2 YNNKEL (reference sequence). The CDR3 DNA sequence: TGTGCCAGCAGCACACCCGGGGAGCTGTTTTTT. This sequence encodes CASSTPGELFF.

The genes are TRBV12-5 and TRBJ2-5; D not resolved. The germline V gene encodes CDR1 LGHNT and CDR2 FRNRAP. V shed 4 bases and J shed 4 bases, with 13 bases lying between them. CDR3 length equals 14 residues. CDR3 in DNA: TGTGCTAGTGGTTCGTGGATCTTGGGAGAGACCCAGTACTTC. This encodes CASGSWILGETQYF.

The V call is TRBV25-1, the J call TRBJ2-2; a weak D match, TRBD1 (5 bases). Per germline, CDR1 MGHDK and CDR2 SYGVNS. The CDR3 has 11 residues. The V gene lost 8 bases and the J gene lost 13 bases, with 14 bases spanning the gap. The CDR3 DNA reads TGTGCCAGCCAGCAGTCCGACAGGCTGTTTTTT. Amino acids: CASQQSDRLFF. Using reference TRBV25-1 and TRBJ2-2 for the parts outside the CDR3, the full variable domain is EADIYQTPRYLVIGTGKKITLECSQTMGHDKMYWYQQDPGMELHLIHYSYGVNSTEKGDLSSESTVSRIRTEHFPLTLESARPSHTSQYLCASQQSDRLFFGEGSRLTVL.

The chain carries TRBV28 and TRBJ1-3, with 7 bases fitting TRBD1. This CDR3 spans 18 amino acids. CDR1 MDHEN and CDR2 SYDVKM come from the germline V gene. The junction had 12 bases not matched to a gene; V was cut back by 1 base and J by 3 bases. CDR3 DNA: TGTGCCAGCAGTTTATCGGGTTTGAAGGGGGCCTATGGAAACACCATATATTTT. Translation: CASSLSGLKGAYGNTIYF.

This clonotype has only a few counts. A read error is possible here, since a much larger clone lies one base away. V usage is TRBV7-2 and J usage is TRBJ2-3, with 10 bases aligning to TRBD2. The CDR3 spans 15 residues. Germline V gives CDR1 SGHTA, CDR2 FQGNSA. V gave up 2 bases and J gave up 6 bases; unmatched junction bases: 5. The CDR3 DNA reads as TGTGCCAGCAGCTTACAGGCTAGCGGGAGTGATACGCAGTATTTT. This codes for CASSLQASGSDTQYF.

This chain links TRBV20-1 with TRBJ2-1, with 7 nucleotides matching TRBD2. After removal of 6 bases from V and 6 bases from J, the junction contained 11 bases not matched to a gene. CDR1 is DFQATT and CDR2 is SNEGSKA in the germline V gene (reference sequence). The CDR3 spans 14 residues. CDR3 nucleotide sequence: TGCAGTGCAGCAGGCGGGAGAGCGGGCAATGAGCAGTTCTTC. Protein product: CSAAGGRAGNEQFF.

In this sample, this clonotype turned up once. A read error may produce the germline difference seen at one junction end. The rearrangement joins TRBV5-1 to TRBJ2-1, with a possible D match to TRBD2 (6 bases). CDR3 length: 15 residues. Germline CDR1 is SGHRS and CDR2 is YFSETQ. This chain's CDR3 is CASSWGTGGYSEQFF. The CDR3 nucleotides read TGCGCCAGCAGCTGGGGGACTGGGGGTTACAGTGAGCAGTTCTTC.

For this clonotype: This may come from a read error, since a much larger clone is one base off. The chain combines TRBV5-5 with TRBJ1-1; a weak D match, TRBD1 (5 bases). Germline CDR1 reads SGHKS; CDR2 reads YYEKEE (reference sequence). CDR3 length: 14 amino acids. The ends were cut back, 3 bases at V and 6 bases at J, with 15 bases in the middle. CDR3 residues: CASSSDRGRSEAFF. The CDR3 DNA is TGTGCCAGCAGCTCGGACCGGGGCCGGTCTGAAGCTTTCTTT.

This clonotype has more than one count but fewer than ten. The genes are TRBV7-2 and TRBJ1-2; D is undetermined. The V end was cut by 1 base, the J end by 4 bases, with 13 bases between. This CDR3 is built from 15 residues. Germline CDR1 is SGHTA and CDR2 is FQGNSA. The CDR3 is CASSLEGGIGYGYTF. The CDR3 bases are TGTGCCAGCAGCTTAGAAGGCGGGATCGGCTATGGCTACACCTTC.

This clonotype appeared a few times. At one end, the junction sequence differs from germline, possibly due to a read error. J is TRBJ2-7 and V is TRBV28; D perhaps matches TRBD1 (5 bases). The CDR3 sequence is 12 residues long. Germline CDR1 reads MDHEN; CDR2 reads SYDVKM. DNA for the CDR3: TGTGCCGGCAGTTGGCAGGGCTACGAGCAGTACTTC. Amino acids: CAGSWQGYEQYF.

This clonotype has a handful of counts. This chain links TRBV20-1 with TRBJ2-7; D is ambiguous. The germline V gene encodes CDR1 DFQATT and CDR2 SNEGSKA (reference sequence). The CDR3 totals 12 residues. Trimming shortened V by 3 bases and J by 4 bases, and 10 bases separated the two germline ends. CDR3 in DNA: TGCAGTGCTAGCGCGGTGGCGTACGAGCAGTACTTC. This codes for CSASAVAYEQYF.